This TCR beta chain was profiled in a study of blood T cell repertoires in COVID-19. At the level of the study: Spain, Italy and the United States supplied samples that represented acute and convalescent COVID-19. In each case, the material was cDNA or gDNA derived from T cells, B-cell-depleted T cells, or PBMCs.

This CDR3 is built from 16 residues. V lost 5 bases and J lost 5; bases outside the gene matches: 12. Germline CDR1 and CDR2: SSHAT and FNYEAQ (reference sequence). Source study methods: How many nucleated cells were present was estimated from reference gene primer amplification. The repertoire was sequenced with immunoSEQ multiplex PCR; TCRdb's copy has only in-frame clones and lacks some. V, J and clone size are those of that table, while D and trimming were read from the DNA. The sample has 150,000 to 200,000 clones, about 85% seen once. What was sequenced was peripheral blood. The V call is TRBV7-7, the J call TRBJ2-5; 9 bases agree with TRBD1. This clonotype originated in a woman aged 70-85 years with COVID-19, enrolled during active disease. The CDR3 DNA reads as TGTGCCAGCAGCCGCCGAAATACAGGGGGCGAGGAGACCCAGTACTTC. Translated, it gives CASSRRNTGGEETQYF.